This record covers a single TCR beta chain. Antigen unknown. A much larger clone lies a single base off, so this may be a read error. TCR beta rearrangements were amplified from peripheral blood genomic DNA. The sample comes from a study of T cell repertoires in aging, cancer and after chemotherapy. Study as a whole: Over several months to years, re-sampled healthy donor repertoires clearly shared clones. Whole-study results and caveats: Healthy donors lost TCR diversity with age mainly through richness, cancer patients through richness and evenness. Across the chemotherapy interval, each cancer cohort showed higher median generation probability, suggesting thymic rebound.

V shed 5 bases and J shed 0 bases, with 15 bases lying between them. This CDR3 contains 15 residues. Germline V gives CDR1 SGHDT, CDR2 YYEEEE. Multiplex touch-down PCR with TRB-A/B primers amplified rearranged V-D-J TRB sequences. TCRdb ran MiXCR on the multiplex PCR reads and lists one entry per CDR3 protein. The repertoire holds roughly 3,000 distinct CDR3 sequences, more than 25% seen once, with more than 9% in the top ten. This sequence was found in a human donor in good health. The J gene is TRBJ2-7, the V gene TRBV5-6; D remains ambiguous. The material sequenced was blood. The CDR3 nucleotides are TGTGCCAGCAGACCTATCGGGCAAAGCTCCTACGAGCAGTACTTC. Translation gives CASRPIGQSSYEQYF.